A single sample gave rise to the 16 T cell receptor beta chains below, sequenced in a study of blood T cells in healthy people across ages. A sample-barcoded 5' primer and a J-beta primer mix were used in a second PCR of roughly 7 to 12 cycles. TCRdb analysed the 5' RACE reads with MiXCR anew, one entry per CDR3 protein. The table includes hundreds of thousands of distinct CDR3 sequences, around a fifth detected once. What was sequenced was blood. The receptor source for this set is a man between 65 and 85 years old in good health.

As for this clonotype: The junction departs from the called germline gene at one end, perhaps through a read error. The chain recombines TRBV5-1 with TRBJ1-1; D unresolved. Germline CDR1 is SGHRS and CDR2 is YFSETQ. The CDR3 is 15 amino acids. This CDR3 is CASSYEQIMNTEAFF. CDR3 nucleotides: TGCGCCAGCAGCTACGAACAGATCATGAACACCGAAGCTTTCTTT. The full variable domain, rest sourced from reference TRBV5-1 and TRBJ1-1, is KAGVTQTPRYLIKTRGQQVTLSCSPISGHRSVSWYQQTPGQGLQFLFEYFSETQRNKGNFPGRFSGRQFSNSRSEMNVSTLELGDSALYLCASSYEQIMNTEAFFGQGTRLTVV.

V usage is TRBV6-2 or TRBV6-3 and J usage is TRBJ2-5; a weak D match, TRBD1 (6 bases). TRBJ2-1 explains the end of the DNA better; the J call may be wrong. CDR1 is MNHEY, CDR2 SVGEGT, per germline. This CDR3 is 13 amino acids long. CDR3 region: CASSDPDSNEQFF. In nucleotides, the CDR3 is TGTGCCAGCAGTGACCCGGACAGCAATGAGCAGTTCTTC.

The sample holds a few counts of this clonotype. The V and J genes are TRBV7-9 and TRBJ2-5, with TRBD2 matching over 8 bases. Germline-derived CDR1 and CDR2 are SEHNR and FQNEAQ (reference sequence). The CDR3 consists of 16 residues. V lost 5 bases and J lost 6; bases outside the gene matches: 14. Here the CDR3 reads CASSLHTSGRMQTQYF. CDR3 nucleotides: TGTGCCAGCAGCCTACACACTAGCGGTCGTATGCAGACCCAGTACTTC.

This chain links TRBV20-1 with TRBJ2-7, with D unclear. The tail of the sequence fits TRBJ2-5 better, so the J call may be wrong. Per germline, CDR1 DFQATT and CDR2 SNEGSKA (reference sequence). This CDR3 has 14 residues. As DNA, the CDR3 is TGCAGTGCTAGAACTTCCAGTAATGGAGAGACCCAGTACTTC. This encodes CSARTSSNGETQYF.

CDR3 bases: TGTGCCAGCAGGGATCGATTAAGCACAGATACGCAGTATTTT. Amino acids: CASRDRLSTDTQYF. V gene TRBV7-9 combines with J gene TRBJ2-3; D not certain. This CDR3 has 14 residues. From germline, CDR1 is SEHNR and CDR2 FQNEAQ (reference sequence). With 6 bases removed from V and 0 bases from J, the gap between germline ends came to 10 bases. The whole variable domain, remainder taken from reference TRBV7-9 and TRBJ2-3, is DTGVSQNPRHKITKRGQNVTFRCDPISEHNRLYWYRQTLGQGPEFLTYFQNEAQLEKSRLLSDRFSAERPKGSFSTLEIQRTEQGDSAMYLCASRDRLSTDTQYFGPGTRLTVL.

The chain joins TRBV4-1 to TRBJ1-1; D remains unclear. Trimming pared 0 bases from V and 0 bases from J, leaving 8 bases between. There are 15 residues in the CDR3. Germline V gives CDR1 MGHRA, CDR2 YSYEKL. The CDR3 spells CASSQDRSLNTEAFF. The CDR3 DNA is TGCGCCAGCAGCCAAGATAGGTCCCTGAACACTGAAGCTTTCTTT.

This clonotype has just a few counts. This sequence joins TRBV5-1 and TRBJ1-2; 8 bases are a match to TRBD1. Germline trimming cut 4 bases from V and 6 bases from J; bases unmatched to any gene: 20. This CDR3 is built from 18 residues. Germline V gene lookup returns CDR1 SGHRS and CDR2 YFSETQ. For the CDR3, the DNA is TGCGCCAGCAGCCGTGGCCGCACCCCAACGGACAGGGATGATGGCTACACCTTC. This encodes CASSRGRTPTDRDDGYTF.

This clonotype appeared a few times. The V call is TRBV5-1, the J call TRBJ2-3, with TRBD2 as a possible D gene (5 bases). Germline V CDR1 and CDR2: SGHRS, YFSETQ. Trimming took off 0 bases at V and 0 bases at J, with 14 bases between the two ends. The CDR3 totals 17 residues. CDR3 sequence reads: CASSLGFSVTSTDTQYF. CDR3 DNA sequence: TGCGCCAGCAGCTTGGGTTTTAGCGTAACTAGCACAGATACGCAGTATTTT.

The chain links TRBV28 to TRBJ2-7, with a possible D match to TRBD2 (6 bases). Germline lookup yields CDR1 MDHEN and CDR2 SYDVKM. The length of the CDR3 is 13 residues. V lost 6 bases, J lost 5 bases, and 14 bases lay in between. This CDR3 reads CASRGGDWDEQYF. CDR3 nucleotide sequence: TGTGCCAGCAGGGGGGGAGACTGGGACGAGCAGTACTTC.

As regards this clonotype: A read error may explain this, as a much larger clone is one base away. This sequence joins TRBV19 and TRBJ2-5; D is perhaps TRBD1 (5 bases). The last part of the DNA fits TRBJ2-7 better; the J call may be wrong. CDR3 length: 14 amino acids. The germline gives CDR1 LNHDA, CDR2 SQIVND (reference sequence). CDR3 amino acids: CASSAGSLFHEQYF. The CDR3, as DNA: TGTGCCAGTAGTGCAGGGTCTCTTTTCCACGAGCAGTACTTC.

The chain joins TRBV19 to TRBJ2-1; 9 positions agree with TRBD2. This CDR3 comprises 13 residues. V shed 11 bases, J shed 2 bases, and the junction held 4 bases outside the gene matches. Germline CDR1 is LNHDA and CDR2 is SQIVND (reference sequence). The CDR3 DNA reads TGTGCCTCCGCTAGCGGGGCCTACAATGAGCAGTTCTTC. Translation gives CASASGAYNEQFF.

V and J are TRBV18 and TRBJ1-4; D gene ambiguous. Trimming cost V 2 bases and J 8 bases, with 9 bases left between them. This CDR3 contains 13 residues. From germline, CDR1 is KGHSH and CDR2 LQKENI. The CDR3 nucleotides are TGTGCCAGCTCACCAGGGGTTGAAGAAAAACTGTTTTTT. This sequence encodes CASSPGVEEKLFF.

This clonotype has only a few counts. This chain joins TRBV29-1 and TRBJ2-3; D gene ambiguous. Trimming shortened V by 5 bases and J by 4 bases, and 7 bases separated the two germline ends. Germline V gene data show CDR1 as SQVTM and CDR2 as ANQGSEA. The CDR3 loop spans 11 amino acids. This CDR3 reads CSVKPADTQYF. Here the CDR3 DNA reads TGCAGCGTTAAGCCCGCAGATACGCAGTATTTT.

The rearrangement links TRBV20-1 to TRBJ2-5; tentatively, D is TRBD1 or TRBD2 (5 bases each). Germline V gene sequence: CDR1 DFQATT, CDR2 SNEGSKA (reference sequence). The CDR3 is 12 amino acids. V lost 8 bases and J lost 3, with 13 bases in between. The CDR3 region has the DNA TGCAGTACAAGCGGCAGGGAAGAGACCCAGTACTTC. The encoded protein is CSTSGREETQYF.

V gene TRBV28 combines with J gene TRBJ2-3, with D hard to call. Trimming removed 1 base from V and 10 bases from J, with 18 bases in between. CDR3 length equals 15 residues. Germline V gene lookup returns CDR1 MDHEN and CDR2 SYDVKM. The CDR3 coding sequence is TGTGCCAGCAGTTTATTGACCCGTGGGTGGGATGCGCAGTATTTT. This sequence encodes CASSLLTRGWDAQYF.

The chain combines TRBV24-1 with TRBJ2-5; D is unresolved. Germline CDR1 KGHDR, CDR2 SFDVKD. V was pared by 1 base and J by 3 bases, with 5 bases between. There are 13 residues in the CDR3. Here the CDR3 reads CATSDFSKETQYF. The CDR3 DNA reads as TGTGCCACCAGTGATTTTAGCAAAGAGACCCAGTACTTC.